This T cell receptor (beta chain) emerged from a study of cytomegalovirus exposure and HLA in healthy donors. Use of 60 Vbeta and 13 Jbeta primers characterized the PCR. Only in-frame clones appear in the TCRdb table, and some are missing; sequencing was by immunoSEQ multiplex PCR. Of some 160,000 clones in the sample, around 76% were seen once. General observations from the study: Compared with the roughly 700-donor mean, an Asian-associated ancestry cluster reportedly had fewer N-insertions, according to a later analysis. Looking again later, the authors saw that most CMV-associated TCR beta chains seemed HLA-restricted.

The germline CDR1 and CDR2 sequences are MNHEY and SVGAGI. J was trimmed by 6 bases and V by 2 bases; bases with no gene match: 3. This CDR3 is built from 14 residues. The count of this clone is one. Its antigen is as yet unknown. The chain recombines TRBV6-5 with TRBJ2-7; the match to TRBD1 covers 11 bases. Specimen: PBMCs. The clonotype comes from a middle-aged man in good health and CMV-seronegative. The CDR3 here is CASSYGTGGSEQYF. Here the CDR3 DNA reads TGTGCCAGCAGTTACGGGACAGGGGGGAGCGAGCAGTACTTC.